This is a list of T cell receptor beta chains from one sample in a study of OX40 agonist ivuxolimab in advanced cancers. Sequenced by immunoSEQ multiplex PCR; TCRdb stores in-frame clones only, minus some. In the table there are roughly 100,000 clones, 70% to 90% of which are singletons. Sample: CD4+ or CD8+ T cells sorted from blood, taken in a trial of the OX40 agonist ivuxolimab. These receptors came from an adult with an advanced solid tumor such as melanoma, head and neck, liver or kidney cancer. CDR3s include the opening cysteine and the closing phenylalanine or tryptophan. The D gene is left open where the match is weak. Clone size appears in some rows only: once, few, many, or a class for an expanded clone.

length,J,size,V,D,CDR3,DNA
14,TRBJ2-1,-,TRBV2,-,CASSARQTYNEQFF,TGTGCCAGCAGTGCCCGACAGACCTACAATGAGCAGTTCTTC
15,TRBJ1-2,-,TRBV14,-,CASSQGGRGTYGYTF,TGTGCCAGCAGCCAAGGGGGCCGAGGGACCTATGGCTACACCTTC
13,TRBJ2-7,-,TRBV19,TRBD1,CASSGTGGNEQYF,TGTGCCAGTAGTGGGACAGGGGGGAACGAGCAGTACTTC
15,TRBJ2-2,-,TRBV2,-,CASRGAGAVPGELFF,TGTGCCAGCAGAGGGGCTGGGGCCGTTCCCGGGGAGCTGTTTTTT
14,TRBJ1-1,-,TRBV6-5,TRBD1,CASRTGGLGTEAFF,TGTGCCAGCCGGACAGGGGGCCTGGGCACTGAAGCTTTCTTT
15,TRBJ2-3,-,TRBV7-3,TRBD2,CASSSSGGSTDTQYF,TGTGCCAGCAGCTCTAGCGGGGGTAGCACAGATACGCAGTATTTT
11,TRBJ2-7,-,TRBV2,-,CASSQTYEQYF,TGTGCCAGCAGTCAAACCTACGAGCAGTACTTC
16,TRBJ2-7,-,TRBV2,-,CASSDSLAGSVYEQYF,TGTGCCAGCAGTGACTCCCTGGCAGGGAGCGTCTACGAGCAGTACTTC
13,TRBJ2-3,-,TRBV28,-,CASTTGYTDTQYF,TGTGCCAGCACGACTGGGTACACAGATACGCAGTATTTT
12,TRBJ2-1,-,TRBV27,-,CASSLATGEQFF,TGTGCCAGCAGTTTAGCCACTGGTGAGCAGTTCTTC
16,TRBJ2-3,-,TRBV11-3,TRBD2,CASSLPTSGRTDTQYF,TGTGCCAGCAGCCTACCTACTAGCGGGAGAACAGATACGCAGTATTTT
14,TRBJ2-7,-,TRBV5-1,TRBD1,CASSFRQGAYEQYF,TGCGCCAGCAGCTTCCGACAGGGCGCCTACGAGCAGTACTTC
15,TRBJ1-5,few,TRBV27,-,CASSLIWGMDQPQHF,TGTGCCAGCAGTTTGATATGGGGAATGGATCAGCCCCAGCATTTT
14,TRBJ2-5,-,TRBV7-2,TRBD2,CASSLEAGGETQYF,TGTGCCAGCAGCTTAGAGGCGGGAGGGGAGACCCAGTACTTC
12,TRBJ1-2,few,TRBV28,-,CASSSQNYGYTF,TGTGCCAGCAGTTCCCAGAACTATGGCTACACCTTC
15,TRBJ1-5,-,TRBV6-6,-,CASSYSSYSNQPQHF,TGTGCCAGCAGTTACTCAAGTTATAGCAATCAGCCCCAGCATTTT
13,TRBJ2-7,-,TRBV28,TRBD2,CASEGTRAYEQYF,TGTGCCAGCGAGGGGACTAGGGCCTACGAGCAGTACTTC
10,TRBJ1-5,few,TRBV19,-,CGHSGQPQHF,TGTGGCCACTCGGGACAGCCCCAGCATTTT
16,TRBJ1-5,-,TRBV27,-,CASRGGGVEEVQPQHF,TGTGCCAGCAGGGGGGGCGGGGTTGAGGAGGTTCAGCCCCAGCATTTT
13,TRBJ2-7,few,TRBV7-2,TRBD2,CASSPSGRDEQYF,TGTGCCAGCAGCCCCAGCGGGAGGGACGAGCAGTACTTC
12,TRBJ2-7,-,TRBV2,-,CASRLGNYEQYF,TGTGCCAGCCGTCTAGGGAACTACGAGCAGTACTTC
15,TRBJ2-1,once,TRBV19,TRBD2,CASSRSGSSYNEQFF,TGTGCCAGTAGTCGAAGCGGGAGCTCCTACAATGAGCAGTTCTTC
17,TRBJ2-7,-,TRBV11-3,TRBD2,CASSALTGTSESYEQYF,TGTGCCAGCAGCGCCCTCACCGGGACTAGCGAATCCTACGAGCAGTACTTC
16,TRBJ2-7,-,TRBV7-9,TRBD1,CASSLEGGQGWYEQYF,TGTGCCAGCAGCTTAGAGGGGGGACAGGGATGGTACGAGCAGTACTTC
15,TRBJ1-2,-,TRBV4-1,-,CASSQDWAGGAGYTF,TGCGCCAGCAGCCAAGATTGGGCAGGCGGTGCGGGCTACACCTTC
14,TRBJ1-1,-,TRBV6-6,-,CASSPPGPITEAFF,TGTGCCAGCAGTCCTCCTGGACCGATCACTGAAGCTTTCTTT
14,TRBJ2-3,-,TRBV27,-,CASSLTPGLSTQYF,TGTGCCAGCAGTTTAACCCCGGGCCTGAGTACGCAGTATTTT
13,TRBJ1-1,-,TRBV7-2,TRBD1,CASSISGQGEAFF,TGTGCCAGCAGCATTTCGGGACAGGGAGAAGCTTTCTTT
13,TRBJ2-3,-,TRBV19,-,CATRTDLTDTQYF,TGTGCCACCCGGACAGACCTCACAGATACGCAGTATTTT
14,TRBJ2-1,-,TRBV29-1,-,CSVTLGIRPNEQFF,TGCAGCGTCACACTAGGAATCCGCCCCAATGAGCAGTTCTTC
14,TRBJ1-1,-,TRBV18,-,CASSPPSLNTEAFF,TGTGCCAGCTCACCACCCTCCCTGAACACTGAAGCTTTCTTT
15,TRBJ1-5,-,TRBV5-5,-,CASSLQGTSYQPQHF,TGTGCCAGCAGCTTACAGGGTACCTCTTATCAGCCCCAGCATTTT
15,TRBJ2-7,-,TRBV9,-,CASSVGDSFSYEQYF,TGTGCCAGCAGCGTAGGAGATTCCTTCTCCTACGAGCAGTACTTC
14,TRBJ2-5,-,TRBV11-3,TRBD2,CASNREGRGGTQYF,TGTGCCAGCAACCGAGAGGGCCGCGGGGGGACCCAGTACTTC
16,TRBJ2-3,-,TRBV7-2,-,CASGGWAGYSTDTQYF,TGTGCCAGCGGAGGGTGGGCGGGCTATAGCACAGATACGCAGTATTTT
16,TRBJ2-3,-,TRBV4-3,TRBD2,CASSQRSSGYTDTQYF,TGCGCCAGCAGCCAAAGATCTAGCGGGTACACAGATACGCAGTATTTT
16,TRBJ2-7,-,TRBV5-5,TRBD1,CASSFSIGQGSYEQYF,TGTGCCAGCAGCTTCTCTATCGGACAGGGGTCGTACGAGCAGTACTTC
15,TRBJ2-7,once,TRBV5-6,TRBD2,CASSSRPGLGYEQYF,TGTGCCAGCAGCTCAAGACCGGGACTAGGCTACGAGCAGTACTTC
16,TRBJ2-3,-,TRBV19,-,CASNRLGDPAIDTQYF,TGTGCCAGTAATCGGCTTGGGGACCCCGCCATAGATACGCAGTATTTT
14,TRBJ2-7,-,TRBV30,-,CAWEVQGLEYEQYF,TGTGCCTGGGAGGTCCAGGGGCTCGAATACGAGCAGTACTTC
16,TRBJ2-7,few,TRBV5-1,TRBD1,CASSLAPTGARNEQYF,TGCGCCAGCAGCTTGGCCCCGACAGGGGCAAGGAACGAGCAGTACTTC
15,TRBJ1-2,-,TRBV4-1,TRBD1,CASSPGQNYNYGYTF,TGCGCCAGCAGCCCGGGACAGAATTATAACTATGGCTACACCTTC
15,TRBJ2-3,once,TRBV30,TRBD1,CAWSPGTGETDTQYF,TGTGCCTGGAGTCCCGGGACAGGGGAGACAGATACGCAGTATTTT
15,TRBJ2-3,few,TRBV6-5,-,CASSIDFSSTDTQYF,TGTGCCAGCAGTATAGACTTTTCTAGCACAGATACGCAGTATTTT
13,TRBJ2-1,-,TRBV2,-,CASSLDIGVEQFF,TGTGCCAGCAGTCTAGACATCGGGGTTGAGCAGTTCTTC
15,TRBJ1-3,-,TRBV28,-,CASSLLITGGNTIYF,TGTGCCAGCAGTTTACTAATTACAGGGGGAAACACCATATATTTT
16,TRBJ2-6,-,TRBV15,-,CATSRVIGSGANVLTF,TGTGCCACCAGCAGAGTTATAGGATCTGGGGCCAACGTCCTGACTTTC
15,TRBJ2-1,-,TRBV27,-,CASSPGQLSDNEQFF,TGTGCCAGCAGTCCAGGACAGCTCTCAGACAATGAGCAGTTCTTC
12,TRBJ2-7,few,TRBV19,-,CASSTSGDEQYF,TGTGCCAGTAGTACCTCTGGGGACGAGCAGTACTTC
14,TRBJ2-7,-,TRBV18,TRBD1,CASSPEDRYYEQYF,TGTGCCAGCTCACCGGAGGACAGGTACTACGAGCAGTACTTC
13,TRBJ1-2,few,TRBV4-2,TRBD1,CASSQGLRGFYTF,TGTGCCAGCAGCCAAGGTCTCAGGGGGTTTTATACCTTC
18,TRBJ2-2,-,TRBV4-3,TRBD2,CASSQARLAGLNTGELFF,TGCGCCAGCAGCCAAGCACGACTAGCGGGCTTGAACACCGGGGAGCTGTTTTTT
15,TRBJ1-1,-,TRBV18,-,CASSRETGLNTEAFF,TGTGCCAGCTCACGAGAGACAGGTTTGAACACTGAAGCTTTCTTT
15,TRBJ2-7,-,TRBV15,-,CATSRDRQVTYEQYF,TGTGCCACCAGCAGAGATCGACAGGTGACCTACGAGCAGTACTTC
15,TRBJ2-3,-,TRBV9,TRBD2,CASSVGGRAEDTQYF,TGTGCCAGCAGCGTAGGCGGGAGGGCCGAAGATACGCAGTATTTT